The entry below gives a single T cell receptor beta chain sequence along with its context. The data were obtained in a study of T cell responses to AZD1222 COVID-19 vaccine. Generated by immunoSEQ multiplex PCR, the TCRdb table keeps only in-frame clones and is missing some. The repertoire consists of about 140,000 clones, with roughly 89% occurring once and the leading ten covering more than 4.5%. Trimming took 5 bases from V and 8 from J; bases not matched to a gene: 8. The CDR3 runs 15 residues. Germline V gene lookup returns CDR1 SEHNR and CDR2 FQNEAQ (reference sequence). This rearrangement joins TRBV7-9 to TRBJ2-1; 11 bases align to TRBD1. The TCR comes from an adult in good health. The sequencing used peripheral blood, collected on day 0 of AZD1222 vaccination. The DNA of the CDR3 is TGTGCCAGCAGCCCAGGACAGGGGGCGCTTTATGAGCAGTTCTTC. Residues: CASSPGQGALYEQFF.